This T cell receptor (beta chain) was captured in a study of graft-versus-host responses after intestinal transplantation (dated by TCRdb to the early 2020s). In terms of the full investigation: The transplants that recipients received were multivisceral, liver-intestinal, or isolated intestinal. Anti-thymocyte globulin induction was given to all recipients, followed by maintenance tacrolimus and steroids for about 3 years. After intestinal transplantation, graft-versus-host and host-versus-graft alloreactive T cell clones were followed in the graft, circulation and bone marrow using bulk TCR-beta CDR3 sequencing. Alloreactive clones were identified by sequencing pre-transplant mixed lymphocyte reaction products and comparing them with unstimulated pre-transplant donor and recipient T cells. Of the roughly 23 intestinal transplant recipients enrolled in the cohort, one of whom was a retransplant, 3 patients without pretransplant specimens were excluded. Donor T cell macrochimerism was defined as a peak of at least 4% donor T cells among recipient peripheral blood mononuclear cells. Instead of going to the commercial service, samples from a few later patients were sequenced in-house on an Illumina MiSeq and processed with MiXCR.

Inclusive of the bounding cysteine and phenylalanine, the CDR3 is 15 residues long. Only the CDR3 region is kept as DNA, spanning 45 bases read in frame from base 1. At the junction V is shortened by 2 bases and J by 4 bases, with 15 bases in between. CDR1 and CDR2 are drawn from the germline V gene: KGHSH, LQKENI. On the study overall, not on this receptor specifically: Peak levels of circulating GvH clones were associated with declines in HvG clones early after transplant. In the allografts of patients with donor T cell macrochimerism, GvH to HvG T cell clonal ratios were high. The conclusions were limited by the relatively low number and heterogeneity of the intestinal transplant patients. GvH clones were detected in recipient bone marrow, and some appeared earlier in ileal mucosa or blood, consistent with an intestinal mucosal origin.

About this clone: This receptor's antigen is unknown. No much larger clone exists at a distance of one base, and base qualities are not known.

In the first month after transplant, blood samples were collected up to 4 times, and after that at least monthly when available. The method behind the library was the immunoSEQ multiplex PCR assay. For most patients, genomic DNA was subjected to high-throughput TCR-beta CDR3 sequencing by Adaptive Biotechnologies. The source study handled its data this way. Adaptive's ImmunoSEQ software was the source of the TCR sequencing data for around 20 patients, while three other patients were processed with MiXCR and VDJtools. CDR3 nucleotide sequences shared between donor and recipient were removed because their origin could not be assigned. At least 2-fold expansion over unstimulated cells and a minimum CFSE-low frequency of 0.002% (template counts) or 0.001% (read counts) were required for clones to be classified as alloreactive. Mappable clones were those detected in sequenced pre-transplant spleen, lymph node, or MLR CFSE-low populations of the donor or recipient. Cumulative frequency of alloreactive clones was calculated as a percentage of all sequences weighted by copy number. Here the immuneACCESS table is served through TCRdb, limited to in-frame sequences with V and J called. Missing clones are a known gap in these copies; in checked studies unresolved V genes cover under half, and the rest lacks a known reason. V, J and clone size were drawn from that table, and D and trimming were deduced from the DNA. In all, the sample holds 8,900 or so clones, and over 90% of those were seen once. About 2.1% of the sample belongs to the ten largest clones.

This specimen was PBMCs, taken 11 days after intestinal transplantation. The source is a human patient who received an intestinal transplant, so some T cells may come from the graft donor. The rearranged segments are TRBV18 and TRBJ2-7; D gene: possibly TRBD2, on 5 matching bases. CDR3 sequence: CASSPSRVRRYEQYF. The DNA sequence is as follows: TGTGCCAGCTCACCAAGTAGGGTAAGGAGGTACGAGCAGTACTTC.